This T cell receptor (beta chain) was recovered during a study of blood T cell repertoires in COVID-19. Across the whole study: In each case, the material was cDNA or gDNA derived from T cells, B-cell-depleted T cells, or PBMCs.

Per the original methods: Reference gene primer amplification gave nucleated cell count estimates. TCRdb keeps only in-frame clones here, not all; method: immunoSEQ multiplex PCR. V and J calls and clone size are copied from that table; D and trimming were computed from the DNA. The table lists roughly 68,000 clones, approximately 89% of them singletons. The CDR3 runs 16 residues. Trimming shortened V by 4 bases and J by 2 bases, and 16 bases separated the two germline ends. Germline V gene data show CDR1 as SGHDN and CDR2 as FVKESK. The gene calls are TRBV14 and TRBJ2-3, with D unclear. This receptor was identified in a woman aged 45-65 years with active COVID-19. The specimen sequenced was peripheral blood. CDR3 coding DNA: TGTGCCAGCAGCCCCCAAAGAGGAGCAGTCACAGATACGCAGTATTTT. It encodes CASSPQRGAVTDTQYF. Full variable domain (remainder filled in from reference TRBV14 and TRBJ2-3): EAGVTQFPSHSVIEKGQTVTLRCDPISGHDNLYWYRRVMGKEIKFLLHFVKESKQDESGMPNNRFLAERTGGTYSTLKVQPAELEDSGVYFCASSPQRGAVTDTQYFGPGTRLTVL.